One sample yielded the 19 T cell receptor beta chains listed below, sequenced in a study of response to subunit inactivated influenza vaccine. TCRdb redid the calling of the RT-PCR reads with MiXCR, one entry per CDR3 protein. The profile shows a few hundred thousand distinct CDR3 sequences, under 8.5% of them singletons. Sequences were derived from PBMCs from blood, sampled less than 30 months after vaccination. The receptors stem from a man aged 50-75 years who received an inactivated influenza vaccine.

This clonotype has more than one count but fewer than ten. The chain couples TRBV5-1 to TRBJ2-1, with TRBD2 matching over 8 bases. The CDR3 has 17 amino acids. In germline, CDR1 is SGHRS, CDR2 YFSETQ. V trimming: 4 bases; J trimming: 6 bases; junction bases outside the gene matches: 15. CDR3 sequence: CASSEAPQAGGTNEQFF. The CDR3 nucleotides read TGCGCCAGCAGCGAAGCCCCCCAGGCGGGGGGTACCAATGAGCAGTTCTTC.

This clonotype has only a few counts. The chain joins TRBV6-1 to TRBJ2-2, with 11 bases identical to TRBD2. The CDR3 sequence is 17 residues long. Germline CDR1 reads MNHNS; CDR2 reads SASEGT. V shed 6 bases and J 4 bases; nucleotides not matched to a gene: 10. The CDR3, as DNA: TGTGCCAGCAGGCCAACTAGCGGGGGTTCTTTCACCGGGGAGCTGTTTTTT. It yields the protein CASRPTSGGSFTGELFF.

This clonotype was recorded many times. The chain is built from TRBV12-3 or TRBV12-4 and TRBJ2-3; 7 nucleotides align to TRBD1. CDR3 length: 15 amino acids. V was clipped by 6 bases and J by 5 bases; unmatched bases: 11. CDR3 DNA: TGTGCCAGCAGCTATAGACAGGGTACTGGAGATACGCAGTATTTT. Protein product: CASSYRQGTGDTQYF.

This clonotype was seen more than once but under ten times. DNA for the CDR3: TGTGCCAGCAGTCCTACGGACAGGAACTATGGCTACACCTTC. Translating gives CASSPTDRNYGYTF. The gene calls are TRBV27 and TRBJ1-2; TRBD1 matches 7 bases. J was trimmed by 2 bases and V by 5 bases; bases with no gene match: 5. Germline V lookup: CDR1 MNHEY, CDR2 SMNVEV (reference sequence). This CDR3 comprises 14 residues.

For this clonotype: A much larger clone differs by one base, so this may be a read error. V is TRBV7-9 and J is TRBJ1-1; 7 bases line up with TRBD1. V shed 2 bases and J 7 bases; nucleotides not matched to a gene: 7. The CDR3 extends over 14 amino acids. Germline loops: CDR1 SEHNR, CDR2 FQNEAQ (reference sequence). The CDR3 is CASSLSTGVSEAFF. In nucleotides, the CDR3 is TGTGCCAGCAGCTTATCTACAGGGGTCAGTGAAGCTTTCTTT.

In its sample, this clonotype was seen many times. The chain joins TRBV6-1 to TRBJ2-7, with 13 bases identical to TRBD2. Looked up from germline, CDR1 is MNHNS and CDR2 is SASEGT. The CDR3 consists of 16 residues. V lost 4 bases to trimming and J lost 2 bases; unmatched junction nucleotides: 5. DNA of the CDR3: TGTGCCAGCAGTGGGGGAGGACTAGCGGGAGCCTACGAGCAGTACTTC. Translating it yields CASSGGGLAGAYEQYF.

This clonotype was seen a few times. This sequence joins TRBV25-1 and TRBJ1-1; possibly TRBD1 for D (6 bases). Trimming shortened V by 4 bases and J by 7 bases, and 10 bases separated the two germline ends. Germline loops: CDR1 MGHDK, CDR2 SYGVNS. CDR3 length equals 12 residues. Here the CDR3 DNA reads TGTGCCAGCAGTGTCGACAGGAGTGAAGCTTTCTTT. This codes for CASSVDRSEAFF.

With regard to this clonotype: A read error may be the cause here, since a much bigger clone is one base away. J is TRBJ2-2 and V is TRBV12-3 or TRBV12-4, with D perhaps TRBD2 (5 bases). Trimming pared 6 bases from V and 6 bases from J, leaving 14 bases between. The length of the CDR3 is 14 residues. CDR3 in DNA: TGTGCCAGCAGGACCGACAAGGGAGCCGGGGAGCTGTTTTTT. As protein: CASRTDKGAGELFF.

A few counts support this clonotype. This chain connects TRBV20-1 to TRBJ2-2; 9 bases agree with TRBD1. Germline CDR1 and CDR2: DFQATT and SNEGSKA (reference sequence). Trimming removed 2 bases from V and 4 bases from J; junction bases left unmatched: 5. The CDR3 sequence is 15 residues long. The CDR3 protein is CSARSGQGSTGELFF. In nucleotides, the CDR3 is TGCAGTGCTAGAAGCGGACAGGGGAGCACCGGGGAGCTGTTTTTT.

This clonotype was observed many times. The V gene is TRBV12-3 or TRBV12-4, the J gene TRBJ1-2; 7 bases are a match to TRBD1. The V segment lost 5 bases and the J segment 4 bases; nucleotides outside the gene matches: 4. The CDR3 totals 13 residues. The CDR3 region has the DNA TGTGCCAGCAGTGCCGGACAGGCCTATGGCTACACCTTC. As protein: CASSAGQAYGYTF.

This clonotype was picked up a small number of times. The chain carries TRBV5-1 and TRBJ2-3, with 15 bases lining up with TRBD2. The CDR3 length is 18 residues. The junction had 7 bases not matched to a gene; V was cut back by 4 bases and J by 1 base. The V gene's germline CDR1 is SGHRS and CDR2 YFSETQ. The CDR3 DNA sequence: TGCGCCAGCAGCGAGGGACTAGCGGGGGGCTTAGGCACAGATACGCAGTATTTT. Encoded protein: CASSEGLAGGLGTDTQYF.

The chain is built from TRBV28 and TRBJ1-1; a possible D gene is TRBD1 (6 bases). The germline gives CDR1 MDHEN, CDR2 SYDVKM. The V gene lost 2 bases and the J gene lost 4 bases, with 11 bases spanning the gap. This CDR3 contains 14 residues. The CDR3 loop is CASSLPGGFTEAFF. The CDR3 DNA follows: TGTGCCAGCAGTTTACCGGGGGGCTTCACTGAAGCTTTCTTT.

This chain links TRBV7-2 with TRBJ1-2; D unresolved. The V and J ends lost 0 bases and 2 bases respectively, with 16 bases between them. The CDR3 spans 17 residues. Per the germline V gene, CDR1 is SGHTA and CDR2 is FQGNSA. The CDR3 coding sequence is TGTGCCAGCAGCTTAGCGCTTGTCGGACGGAAAAACTATGGCTACACCTTC. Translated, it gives CASSLALVGRKNYGYTF.

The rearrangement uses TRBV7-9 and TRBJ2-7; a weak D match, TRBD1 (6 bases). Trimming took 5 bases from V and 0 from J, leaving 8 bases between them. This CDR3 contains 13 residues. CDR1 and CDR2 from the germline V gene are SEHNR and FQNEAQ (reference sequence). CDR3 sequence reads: CASSTGISYEQYF. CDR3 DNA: TGTGCCAGCAGCACAGGGATCTCCTACGAGCAGTACTTC.

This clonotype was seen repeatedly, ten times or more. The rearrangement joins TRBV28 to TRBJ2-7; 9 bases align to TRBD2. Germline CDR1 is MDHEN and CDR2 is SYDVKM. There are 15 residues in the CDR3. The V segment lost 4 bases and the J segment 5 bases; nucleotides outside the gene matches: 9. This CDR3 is CASSSPLAGVDEQYF. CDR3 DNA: TGTGCCAGCAGTTCTCCTTTAGCGGGAGTAGACGAGCAGTACTTC.

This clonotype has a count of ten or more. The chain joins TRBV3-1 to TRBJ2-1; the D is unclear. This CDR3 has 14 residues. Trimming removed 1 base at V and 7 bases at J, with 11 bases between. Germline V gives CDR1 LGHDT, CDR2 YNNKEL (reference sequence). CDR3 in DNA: TGTGCCAGCAGCCAAGTGGGTGGCGGAAATGAGCAGTTCTTC. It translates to CASSQVGGGNEQFF.

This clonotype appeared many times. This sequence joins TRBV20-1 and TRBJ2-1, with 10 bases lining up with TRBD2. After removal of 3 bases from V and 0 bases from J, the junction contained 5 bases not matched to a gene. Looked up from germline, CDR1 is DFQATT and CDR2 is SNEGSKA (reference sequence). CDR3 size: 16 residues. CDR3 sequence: CSASHLAGVSYNEQFF. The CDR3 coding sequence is TGCAGTGCTAGCCACCTAGCGGGAGTCTCCTACAATGAGCAGTTCTTC.

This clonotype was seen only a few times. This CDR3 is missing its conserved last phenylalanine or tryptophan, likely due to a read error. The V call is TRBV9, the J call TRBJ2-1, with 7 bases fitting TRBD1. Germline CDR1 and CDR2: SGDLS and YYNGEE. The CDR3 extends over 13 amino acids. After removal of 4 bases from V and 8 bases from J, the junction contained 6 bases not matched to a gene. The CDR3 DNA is TGTGCCAGCAGCCACGGACAGGCAGATGAGCAGTTCTCC. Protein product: CASSHGQADEQFS.

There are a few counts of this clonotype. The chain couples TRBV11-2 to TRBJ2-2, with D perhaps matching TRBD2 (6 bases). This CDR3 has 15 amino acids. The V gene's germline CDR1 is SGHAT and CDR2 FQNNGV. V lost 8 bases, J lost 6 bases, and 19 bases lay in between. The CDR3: CASGGGFRGSGELFF. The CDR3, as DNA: TGTGCCAGCGGGGGAGGATTTCGTGGATCCGGGGAGCTGTTTTTT.